This TCR beta chain derives from a study of monozygotic twins with inflammatory bowel disease. The CDR3 is 19 residues long. In preparing each TCR library, 3,500 to 4,500 ng of total RNA was used. Each UMI, carrying a 6-nucleotide sample barcode, came from template switching. TCRalpha along with TCRbeta cDNA was subjected to two nested PCRs lasting roughly 17 and 9 cycles. TCRdb reprocessed the 5' RACE reads, with one entry per CDR3 protein and no DNA. Recorded here are 300,000 to 450,000 distinct CDR3 sequences; the top ten clones represent around 2.6%. Sequencing was done on a sample of blood. The gene calls are TRBV12-3 or TRBV12-4 and TRBJ2-5; absent DNA, TCRdb's TRBD2 call cannot be checked. The receptor was derived from a human donor with ulcerative colitis or Crohn's disease, or a healthy co-twin of an affected twin (not recorded which). The CDR3 is CASSLIATSSLYPQETQYF.